The next 32 T cell receptor beta chains were all read from a single sample in a study of blood T cell repertoires in COVID-19. TCRdb's copy holds only in-frame clones and misses some; the assay was immunoSEQ multiplex PCR. The table lists about 180,000 clones, 75% to 90% of them singletons, with under 10% in the top ten. Sequencing was done on a sample of peripheral blood. The receptors come from a woman between 65 and 79 years old with COVID-19, enrolled during active disease.

This rearrangement joins TRBV19 to TRBJ2-1, with TRBD2 matching 9 bases. The junction had 6 bases not matched to a gene; V was cut back by 3 bases and J by 3 bases. The CDR3 has 16 amino acids. Germline CDR1 reads LNHDA; CDR2 reads SQIVND (reference sequence). Here the CDR3 DNA reads TGTGCCAGTAGTATTATCGGGACTAGCTACTACAATGAGCAGTTCTTC. Its translation is CASSIIGTSYYNEQFF.

The chain carries TRBV19 and TRBJ2-5; 11 bases are shared with TRBD2. This CDR3 is 18 amino acids long. The germline V gene encodes CDR1 LNHDA and CDR2 SQIVND (reference sequence). J gave up 1 base and V 10 bases, and 17 bases lay outside the gene matches. Written as DNA, the CDR3 is TGTGCCACCGCGGGGAGGGGTGCACTAGCGGGAGTCCAAGAGACCCAGTACTTC. Amino acid sequence: CATAGRGALAGVQETQYF. The whole variable domain, filled in from reference TRBV19 and TRBJ2-5, reads DGGITQSPKYLFRKEGQNVTLSCEQNLNHDAMYWYRQDPGQGLRLIYYSQIVNDFQKGDIAEGYSVSREKKESFPLTVTSAQKNPTAFYLCATAGRGALAGVQETQYFGPGTRLLVL.

In the case of this clone: Additional DNA sequences in this sample encode the identical CDR3. The chain links TRBV7-2 to TRBJ1-1; D is ambiguous. Trimming left V 3 bases short and J 2 bases short, with 7 bases between. Germline V gene sequence: CDR1 SGHTA, CDR2 FQGNSA. The CDR3 runs to 13 residues. CDR3 region: CASSLNSNTEAFF. As DNA, the CDR3 is TGTGCCAGCAGCTTGAACAGTAACACTGAAGCTTTCTTT.

The chain is built from TRBV14 and TRBJ2-7, with 7 bases identical to TRBD1. Unmatched junction bases numbered 6, after V lost 4 bases and J lost 3 bases. Germline-derived CDR1 and CDR2 are SGHDN and FVKESK. The CDR3 extends over 14 amino acids. The CDR3: CASSPRQGYYEQYF. In DNA, the CDR3 is TGTGCCAGCAGCCCGCGACAGGGCTACTACGAGCAGTACTTC.

The chain combines TRBV7-2 with TRBJ1-2, with D maybe TRBD1 (5 bases). Germline V gives CDR1 SGHTA, CDR2 FQGNSA. CDR3 length equals 13 residues. V lost 1 base and J lost 6, with 9 bases in between. CDR3 bases: TGTGCCAGCAGCTTAGAAAGGGGCCATGGCTACACCTTC. Translating it yields CASSLERGHGYTF.

The rearrangement uses TRBV7-2 and TRBJ1-1; possible D gene TRBD1, 6 bases. V dropped 6 bases and J dropped 3 bases, with 20 bases sitting between them. Germline CDR1 SGHTA, CDR2 FQGNSA. This CDR3 comprises 16 residues. The CDR3 bases are TGTGCCAGCAGACTACGTGGGGGCCCTAAGGACACTGAAGCTTTCTTT. Its protein product is CASRLRGGPKDTEAFF.

There are a few counts of this clone. This chain links TRBV6-1 with TRBJ1-5, with unresolved D. V shed 1 base and J shed 5 bases, with 3 bases lying between them. Germline V gene data show CDR1 as MNHNS and CDR2 as SASEGT. This CDR3 region has 12 residues. In nucleotides, the CDR3 is TGTGCCAGCAGTGAAGGCGATCAGCCCCAGCATTTT. Its protein product is CASSEGDQPQHF.

This chain links TRBV6-5 with TRBJ2-7, with 8 positions matching TRBD1. The CDR3 has 15 residues. J lost 6 bases, V lost 5 bases, and 12 bases had no gene match. Germline V gene lookup returns CDR1 MNHEY and CDR2 SVGAGI. The CDR3 DNA sequence: TGTGCCAGCAGTCCTTCTGGGACAGGCGTCCGCGAGCAGTACTTC. Translation gives CASSPSGTGVREQYF.

V usage is TRBV4-3 and J usage is TRBJ2-3; D is uncertain. Deletions cut 0 bases from V and 3 bases from J, with 10 bases between. The CDR3 length is 15 residues. Germline CDR1 and CDR2: LGHNA and YSLEER. This CDR3 reads CASSQESGRTDTQYF. The CDR3 region has the DNA TGCGCCAGCAGCCAAGAGTCTGGCCGAACAGATACGCAGTATTTT.

The chain has TRBV5-3 and TRBJ2-5; a weak D match, TRBD1 (5 bases). TRBV5-3 is an ORF, with its function uncertain. This CDR3 contains 15 residues. V gave up 4 bases and J gave up 5 bases, with 18 bases separating them. CDR3 region: CARSTARRDGETQYF. CDR3 sequence (DNA): TGTGCCAGAAGCACGGCGCGCAGGGATGGGGAGACCCAGTACTTC.

The chain combines TRBV18 with TRBJ2-1; 9 nucleotides align to TRBD1. V lost 5 bases, J lost 6 bases, and 8 bases stayed unmatched. Germline-derived CDR1 and CDR2 are KGHSH and LQKENI. The CDR3 runs 15 residues. CDR3 loop: CASSSTGGASNEQFF. In DNA form, the CDR3 reads TGTGCCAGCTCATCCACAGGGGGCGCCTCCAATGAGCAGTTCTTC. The full variable domain, rest sourced from reference TRBV18 and TRBJ2-1, is NAGVMQNPRHLVRRRGQEARLRCSPMKGHSHVYWYRQLPEEGLKFMVYLQKENIIDESGMPKERFSAEFPKEGPSILRIQQVVRGDSAAYFCASSSTGGASNEQFFGPGTRLTVL.

This chain links TRBV7-2 with TRBJ2-7; tentative D call: TRBD2 (6 bases). The germline gives CDR1 SGHTA, CDR2 FQGNSA. The CDR3 contains 13 residues. Trimming cost V 5 bases and J 9 bases, with 17 bases left between them. DNA of the CDR3: TGTGCCAGCAGCGAACCGGGACTCCTCGGGCAGTACTTC. Translation: CASSEPGLLGQYF.

The chain combines TRBV19 with TRBJ2-1; the match to TRBD2 covers 8 bases. The CDR3 covers 14 residues. V shed 1 base, J shed 9 bases, and the junction held 5 bases outside the gene matches. The germline V gene encodes CDR1 LNHDA and CDR2 SQIVND (reference sequence). This CDR3 reads CASSIAGRGGEQFF. CDR3 in DNA: TGTGCCAGTAGTATAGCCGGGAGGGGGGGTGAGCAGTTCTTC.

The chain is built from TRBV19 and TRBJ1-1, with D hard to call. Per germline, CDR1 LNHDA and CDR2 SQIVND (reference sequence). Trimming pared 5 bases from V and 2 bases from J, leaving 15 bases between. There are 15 residues in the CDR3. The CDR3 DNA follows: TGTGCCAGTAGTGGCGGGAGAAGCCGTAACACTGAAGCTTTCTTT. Its protein is CASSGGRSRNTEAFF.

The gene calls are TRBV5-4 and TRBJ2-3; a weak D match, TRBD2 (6 bases). Germline CDR1 is SGHNT and CDR2 is YYREEE (reference sequence). Trimming stripped 0 bases from V and 1 base from J, with 9 bases between. The CDR3 runs to 15 residues. CDR3 coding DNA: TGTGCCAGCAGCTTGGGGGGCGGGGGCACAGATACGCAGTATTTT. Amino acid sequence: CASSLGGGGTDTQYF.

The chain employs TRBV7-2 and TRBJ2-5, with 9 bases lining up with TRBD2. Germline loops: CDR1 SGHTA, CDR2 FQGNSA. The CDR3 contains 18 residues. V gave up 2 bases and J gave up 6 bases; unmatched junction bases: 16. The CDR3 DNA is TGTGCCAGCAGCTTATATTCTAGCGGGATAGGTGGCGGGAAGACCCAGTACTTC. Protein sequence: CASSLYSSGIGGGKTQYF.

V is TRBV6-2 or TRBV6-3 and J is TRBJ2-7, with D possibly being TRBD2 (6 bases). CDR3 length equals 14 residues. From germline, CDR1 is MNHEY and CDR2 SVGEGT. V lost 6 bases and J 2 bases, leaving 14 bases between the germline ends. CDR3 DNA: TGTGCCAGCAGCCGTAACGGGGGAGCCTACGAGCAGTACTTC. Translated: CASSRNGGAYEQYF.

CDR3 DNA sequence: TGTGCCAGCAGCTTGCAATGGGGGCGGGAGAATCAGCCCCAGCATTTT. Translated: CASSLQWGRENQPQHF. The chain recombines TRBV5-5 with TRBJ1-5, with a tentative D call TRBD1 (6 bases). V was pared by 1 base and J by 4 bases, with 15 bases between. This CDR3 has 16 amino acids. In germline, CDR1 is SGHKS, CDR2 YYEKEE (reference sequence).

This clone was seen just once. V usage is TRBV5-1 and J usage is TRBJ2-2; 11 nucleotides match TRBD2. Germline V gene data show CDR1 as SGHRS and CDR2 as YFSETQ. CDR3 length: 16 amino acids. The junction had 4 bases not matched to a gene; V was cut back by 6 bases and J by 0 bases. The CDR3 spells CASKQLAGANTGELFF. The CDR3, as DNA: TGCGCCAGCAAGCAACTAGCGGGGGCGAACACCGGGGAGCTGTTTTTT. Filled out from reference TRBV5-1 and TRBJ2-2, the complete variable domain reads KAGVTQTPRYLIKTRGQQVTLSCSPISGHRSVSWYQQTPGQGLQFLFEYFSETQRNKGNFPGRFSGRQFSNSRSEMNVSTLELGDSALYLCASKQLAGANTGELFFGEGSRLTVL.

This clone was seen a few times. The chain employs TRBV24-1 and TRBJ2-1; 13 bases match TRBD2. Germline trimming cut 3 bases from V and 7 bases from J; bases unmatched to any gene: 5. The germline CDR1 and CDR2 sequences are KGHDR and SFDVKD. CDR3 size: 16 residues. The CDR3 nucleotides are TGTGCCACCAGTGATCCCGGGACTAGCGGGAATAATGAGCAGTTCTTC. Protein product: CATSDPGTSGNNEQFF.

This chain links TRBV21-1 with TRBJ2-1; TRBD2 reflects the table's D call only, with no check against the DNA. TRBV21-1 is shown as a pseudogene. CDR3 length: 21 amino acids. In DNA, the CDR3 is TGTGCCAGCACCTTTAGGATGACTAGCGGGACCCTCCGGGGCTCCTACAATGAGCAGTTCTTC. Its translation is CASTFRMTSGTLRGSYNEQFF.

V is TRBV2 and J is TRBJ1-5; TRBD1 agrees at 7 bases. This CDR3 has 14 residues. The germline V gene encodes CDR1 SNHLY and CDR2 FYNNEI. Trimming removed 3 bases from V and 7 bases from J; junction bases left unmatched: 6. The CDR3 here is CASSDWDREQPQHF. The CDR3 nucleotides read TGTGCCAGCAGTGATTGGGACAGAGAGCAGCCCCAGCATTTT.

This rearrangement joins TRBV5-8 to TRBJ2-1, with D possibly TRBD2 on 6 matching bases. Trimming cost V 4 bases and J 2 bases, with 16 bases left between them. This CDR3 spans 16 amino acids. Germline CDR1 SGHTS, CDR2 YDEGEE. For the CDR3, the DNA is TGTGCCAGCAGCAGTTTCAGCGGGCTGCCCTACAATGAGCAGTTCTTC. It yields the protein CASSSFSGLPYNEQFF.

The chain carries TRBV30 and TRBJ2-5, with TRBD1 as a possible D gene (7 bases). Germline assignment: CDR1 GTSNPN and CDR2 SVGIG (reference sequence). The CDR3 consists of 17 residues. Trimming cost V 5 bases and J 1 base, with 23 bases left between them. The CDR3 coding sequence is TGTGCCTGGGGCCTAGGGTCTAGCGCAGGGGGCCAAGAGACCCAGTACTTC. Residues: CAWGLGSSAGGQETQYF.

This clone was observed a handful of times. This chain connects TRBV19 to TRBJ1-3; D is unresolved. The germline V gene encodes CDR1 LNHDA and CDR2 SQIVND (reference sequence). With 2 bases removed from V and 0 bases from J, the gap between germline ends came to 8 bases. There are 15 residues in the CDR3. CDR3 sequence (DNA): TGTGCCAGTAGTATAACGCGCGACTCTGGAAACACCATATATTTT. Translation: CASSITRDSGNTIYF.

This clone appeared once. The V and J genes are TRBV6-2 or TRBV6-3 and TRBJ2-7, with 12 positions matching TRBD1. Per germline, CDR1 MNHEY and CDR2 SVGEGT. There are 16 residues in the CDR3. J lost 3 bases, V lost 4 bases, and 7 bases had no gene match. Here the CDR3 DNA reads TGTGCCAGCAGTTTCCGGGACAGGGGGCGCGTCTACGAGCAGTACTTC. It is translated as CASSFRDRGRVYEQYF.

The V and J genes are TRBV30 and TRBJ1-4, with D possibly matching TRBD1 (5 bases). This CDR3 spans 13 amino acids. Germline CDR1 reads GTSNPN; CDR2 reads SVGIG (reference sequence). V lost 8 bases and J lost 5, with 15 bases in between. DNA of the CDR3: TGTGCCCGGAAGGGGCTGGAGAATGAAAAACTGTTTTTT. This gives the protein CARKGLENEKLFF. Supplemented by reference TRBV30 and TRBJ1-4, the full variable domain reads SQTIHQWPATLVQPVGSPLSLECTVEGTSNPNLYWYRQAAGRGLQLLFYSVGIGQISSEVPQNLSASRPQDRQFILSSKKLLLSDSGFYLCARKGLENEKLFFGSGTQLSVL.

This rearrangement joins TRBV5-1 to TRBJ2-3; 7 nucleotides match TRBD1. This CDR3 contains 16 residues. CDR1 is SGHRS and CDR2 is YFSETQ in the germline V gene. Trimming took 2 bases from V and 2 from J; bases not matched to a gene: 8. The CDR3 nucleotides read TGCGCCAGCAGCTTTGACCGGGACAGCCCCACAGATACGCAGTATTTT. The encoded protein is CASSFDRDSPTDTQYF.

J is TRBJ1-5 and V is TRBV2; the D gene is possibly TRBD1 (6 bases). This CDR3 has 15 amino acids. V was clipped by 4 bases and J by 1 base, with 11 bases between them. Germline V gene lookup returns CDR1 SNHLY and CDR2 FYNNEI. CDR3 in DNA: TGTGCCAGCAGTGTCAGGGGTGGAAGCAATCAGCCCCAGCATTTT. Encoded protein: CASSVRGGSNQPQHF.

The chain combines TRBV28 with TRBJ1-4; 8 bases are a match to TRBD1. The CDR3 covers 16 residues. Germline V gives CDR1 MDHEN, CDR2 SYDVKM. V was clipped by 2 bases and J by 4 bases; unmatched bases: 6. The chain's CDR3 is CASSLQGAGGNEKLFF. The CDR3 DNA sequence: TGTGCCAGCAGTTTACAGGGGGCCGGAGGTAATGAAAAACTGTTTTTT.

The chain carries TRBV28 and TRBJ2-7; TRBD1 is a possible D gene (5 bases). The germline V gene encodes CDR1 MDHEN and CDR2 SYDVKM. The CDR3 is 12 amino acids. Between the trimmed V and J ends, which lost 6 bases and 3 bases, there was a span of 9 bases. The CDR3 sequence: CASRGRLYEQYF. The CDR3 DNA sequence: TGTGCCAGCAGGGGGCGCCTCTACGAGCAGTACTTC.

The J gene is TRBJ2-7, the V gene TRBV3-1 (or the pseudogene TRBV3-2); D may be TRBD1 (5 bases). Germline V gene sequence: CDR1 LGHDT, CDR2 YNNKEL (reference sequence). The CDR3 is made up of 13 amino acids. Trimming removed 7 bases at V and 3 bases at J, with 13 bases between. The CDR3 region has the DNA TGTGCCAGCATGGATTGGGGCAGCTACGAGCAGTACTTC. Translation gives CASMDWGSYEQYF.